The clone carrying this T cell receptor beta chain was seen more than once but under ten times. Its target is unknown. The sample belongs to a study of blood T cells in healthy people across ages. There are 16 residues in the CDR3. Germline loops: CDR1 LGHDT, CDR2 YNNKEL (reference sequence). The V gene end was trimmed by 4 bases and the J gene end by 3 bases; junction bases not matched to a gene: 10. Study results and limitations: The study found more naive CD4+ cells and higher diversity in long-lived than aged donors.

PCR was performed a second time for roughly 6 to 12 cycles using a sample-barcoded 5' primer and a J-beta primer mix. A single record per CDR3 protein comes from TCRdb applying MiXCR to the 5' RACE reads. The sample has under 700,000 distinct CDR3 sequences; less than 25% are singletons. This same sample was also taken into another study, of T cells of mothers and their children.

The clonotype comes from a boy between 5 and 17 years old in good health. This chain uses TRBV3-1 with TRBJ2-3, with 7 positions matching TRBD1. Sequenced input: blood. DNA for the CDR3: TGTGCCAGCAGCCGAGGGGGCAGGGGTGTAACAGATACGCAGTATTTT. This translates into CASSRGGRGVTDTQYF.